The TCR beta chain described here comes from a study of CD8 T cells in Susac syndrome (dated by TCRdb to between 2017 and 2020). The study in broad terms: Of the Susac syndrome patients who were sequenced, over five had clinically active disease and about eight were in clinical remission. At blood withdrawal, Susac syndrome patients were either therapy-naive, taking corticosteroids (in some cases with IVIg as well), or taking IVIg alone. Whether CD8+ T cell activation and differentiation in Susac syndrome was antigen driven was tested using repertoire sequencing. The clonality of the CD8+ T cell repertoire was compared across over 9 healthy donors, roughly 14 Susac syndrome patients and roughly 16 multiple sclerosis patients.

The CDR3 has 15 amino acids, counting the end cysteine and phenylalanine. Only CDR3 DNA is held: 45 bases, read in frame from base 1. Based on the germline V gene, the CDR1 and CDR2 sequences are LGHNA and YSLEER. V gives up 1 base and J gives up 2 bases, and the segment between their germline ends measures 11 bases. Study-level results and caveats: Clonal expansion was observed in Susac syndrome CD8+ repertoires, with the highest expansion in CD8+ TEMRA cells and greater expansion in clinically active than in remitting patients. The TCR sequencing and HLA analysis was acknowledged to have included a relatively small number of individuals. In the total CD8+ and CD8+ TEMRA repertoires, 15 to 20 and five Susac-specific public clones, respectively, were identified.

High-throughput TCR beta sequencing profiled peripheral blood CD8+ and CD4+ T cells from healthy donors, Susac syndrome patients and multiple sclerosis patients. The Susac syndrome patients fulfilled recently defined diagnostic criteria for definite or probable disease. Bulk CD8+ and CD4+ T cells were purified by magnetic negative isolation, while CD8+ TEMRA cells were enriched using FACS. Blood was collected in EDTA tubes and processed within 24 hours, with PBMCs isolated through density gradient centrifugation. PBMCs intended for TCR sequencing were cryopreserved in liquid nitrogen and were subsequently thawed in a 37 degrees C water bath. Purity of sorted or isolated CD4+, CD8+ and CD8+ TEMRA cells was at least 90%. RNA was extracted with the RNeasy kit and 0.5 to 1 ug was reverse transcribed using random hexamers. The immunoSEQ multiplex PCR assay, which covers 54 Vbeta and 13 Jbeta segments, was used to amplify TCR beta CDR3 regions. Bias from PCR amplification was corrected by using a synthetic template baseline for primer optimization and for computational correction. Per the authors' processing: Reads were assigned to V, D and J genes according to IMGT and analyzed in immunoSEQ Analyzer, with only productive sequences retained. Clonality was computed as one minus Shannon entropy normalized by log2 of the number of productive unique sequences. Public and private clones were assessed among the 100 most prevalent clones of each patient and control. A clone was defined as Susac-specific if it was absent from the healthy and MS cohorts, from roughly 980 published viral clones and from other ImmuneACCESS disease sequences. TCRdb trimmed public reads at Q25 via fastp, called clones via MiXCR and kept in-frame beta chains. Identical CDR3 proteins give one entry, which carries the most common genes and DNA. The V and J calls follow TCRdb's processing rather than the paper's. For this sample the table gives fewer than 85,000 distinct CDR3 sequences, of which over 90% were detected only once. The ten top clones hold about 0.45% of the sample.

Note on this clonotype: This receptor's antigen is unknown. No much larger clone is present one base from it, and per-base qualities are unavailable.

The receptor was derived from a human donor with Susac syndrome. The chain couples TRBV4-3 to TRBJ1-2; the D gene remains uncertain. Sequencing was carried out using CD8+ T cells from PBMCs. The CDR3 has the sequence CASSQVPVSNYGYTF. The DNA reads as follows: TGCGCCAGCAGCCAAGTACCGGTGTCGAACTATGGCTACACCTTC.